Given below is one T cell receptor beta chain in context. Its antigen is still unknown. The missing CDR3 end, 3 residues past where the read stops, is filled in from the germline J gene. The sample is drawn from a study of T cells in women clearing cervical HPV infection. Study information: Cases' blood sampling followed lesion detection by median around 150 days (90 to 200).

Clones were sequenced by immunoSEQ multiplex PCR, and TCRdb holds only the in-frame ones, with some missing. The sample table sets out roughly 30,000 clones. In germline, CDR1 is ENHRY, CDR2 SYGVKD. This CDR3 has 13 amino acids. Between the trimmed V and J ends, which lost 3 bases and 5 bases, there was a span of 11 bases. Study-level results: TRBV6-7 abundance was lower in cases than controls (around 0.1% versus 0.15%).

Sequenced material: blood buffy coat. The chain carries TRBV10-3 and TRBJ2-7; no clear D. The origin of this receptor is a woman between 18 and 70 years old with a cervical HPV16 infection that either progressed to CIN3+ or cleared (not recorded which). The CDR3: CAISDQRNNEQYF. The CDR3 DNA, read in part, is TGTGCCATCAGTGATCAGAGAAACAACGAG.